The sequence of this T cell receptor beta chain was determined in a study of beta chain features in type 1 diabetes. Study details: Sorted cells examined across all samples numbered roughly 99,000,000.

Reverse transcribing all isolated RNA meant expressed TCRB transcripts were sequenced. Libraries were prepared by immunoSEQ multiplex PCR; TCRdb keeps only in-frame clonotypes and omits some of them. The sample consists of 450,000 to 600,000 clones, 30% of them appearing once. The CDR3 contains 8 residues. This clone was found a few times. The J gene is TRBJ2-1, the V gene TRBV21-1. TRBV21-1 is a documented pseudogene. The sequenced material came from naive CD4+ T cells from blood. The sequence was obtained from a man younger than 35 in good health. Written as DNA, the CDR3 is TGTGCCACCGGAGAGCAGTTCTTC. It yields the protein CATGEQFF.